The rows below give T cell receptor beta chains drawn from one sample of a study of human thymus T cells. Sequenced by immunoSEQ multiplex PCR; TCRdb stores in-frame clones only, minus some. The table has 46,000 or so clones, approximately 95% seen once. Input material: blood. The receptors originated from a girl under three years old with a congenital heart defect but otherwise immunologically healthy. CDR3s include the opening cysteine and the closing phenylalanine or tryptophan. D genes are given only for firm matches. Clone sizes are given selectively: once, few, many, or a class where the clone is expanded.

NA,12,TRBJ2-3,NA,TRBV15,TGTGCCACCAGCGGAGACGCTGATACGCAGTATTTT,CATSGDADTQYF
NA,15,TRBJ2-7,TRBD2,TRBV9,TGTGCCAGCAGCGTAGAGGCTAGCGGCTCCTACGAGCAGTACTTC,CASSVEASGSYEQYF
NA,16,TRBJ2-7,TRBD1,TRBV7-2,TGTGCCAGCAGCTTAGTAGCGACAGGGTCCACCTACGAGCAGTACTTC,CASSLVATGSTYEQYF
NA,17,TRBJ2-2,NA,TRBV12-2,TGTGCAAGTCGCTTAGAGGGGGGGACTAGGTCCACCGGGGAGCTGTTTTTT,CASRLEGGTRSTGELFF
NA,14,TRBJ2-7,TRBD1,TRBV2,TGTGCCAGTAAGAGGACAGGGAGCTCCTACGAGCAGTACTTC,CASKRTGSSYEQYF
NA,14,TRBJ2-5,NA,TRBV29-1,TGCAGCGTCGCGGGACTCACCACCACAGAGACCCAGTACTTC,CSVAGLTTTETQYF
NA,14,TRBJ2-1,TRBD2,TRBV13,TGTGCCAGCAGCGTGGGACTAGCGGAGGGTGAGCAGTTCTTC,CASSVGLAEGEQFF
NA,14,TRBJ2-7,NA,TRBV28,TGTGCCAGCAGTCCACGATGGGATTCCAACGAGCAGTACTTC,CASSPRWDSNEQYF
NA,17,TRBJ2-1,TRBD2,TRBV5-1,TGCGCCAGCAGCCCGGGGGGGACTAGCGGATACTACAATGAGCAGTTCTTC,CASSPGGTSGYYNEQFF
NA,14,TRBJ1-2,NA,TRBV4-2,TGTGCCAGCAGCCTCGAGAGGGGGGCTGGGGGCTACACCTTC,CASSLERGAGGYTF
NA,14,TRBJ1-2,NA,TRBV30,TGTGCCTGGTCTCCCTTCAGGGGAATAGATGGCTACACCTTC,CAWSPFRGIDGYTF
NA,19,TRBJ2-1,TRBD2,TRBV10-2,TGCGCCAGCAGTGAGTCCCGACCCACTAGCGGGAGAAGGGACAATGAGCAGTTCTTC,CASSESRPTSGRRDNEQFF
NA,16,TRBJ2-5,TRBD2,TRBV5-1,TGCGCCAGCAGCCCGGGACTAGCGGGAGTCCGGGAGACCCAGTACTTC,CASSPGLAGVRETQYF
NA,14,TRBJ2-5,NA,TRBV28,TGTGCCAGCAGTTTATGGGACAGCCAAGAGACCCAGTACTTC,CASSLWDSQETQYF
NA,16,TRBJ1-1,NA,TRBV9,TGTGCCAGCAGCGTACCCGAGCAGGGCTTGGACACTGAAGCTTTCTTT,CASSVPEQGLDTEAFF
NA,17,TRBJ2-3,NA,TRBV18,TGTGCCAGCTCACCCCGCGGGACCCAGAATCCCACAGATACGCAGTATTTT,CASSPRGTQNPTDTQYF
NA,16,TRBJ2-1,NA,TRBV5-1,TGCGCCAGCAGCTTGGTTTCTGCGAGCTCCTACAATGAGCAGTTCTTC,CASSLVSASSYNEQFF
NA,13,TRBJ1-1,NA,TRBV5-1,TGCGCCAGCAGCGTGGGACAGAACACTGAAGCTTTCTTT,CASSVGQNTEAFF
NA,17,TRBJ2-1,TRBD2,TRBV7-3,TGTGCCAGCAGCTTAATGGGAGCGGGACTAGTCAGGGATGAGCAGTTCTTC,CASSLMGAGLVRDEQFF
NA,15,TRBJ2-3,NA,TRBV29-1,TGCAGCGTTGAAGATCTGGGGCGGGGCACAGATACGCAGTATTTT,CSVEDLGRGTDTQYF
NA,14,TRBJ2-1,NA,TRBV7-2,TGTGCCAGCAGCTTAGTTGGGATGTACAATGAGCAGTTCTTC,CASSLVGMYNEQFF
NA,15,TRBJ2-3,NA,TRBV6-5,TGTGCCAGCAGCCAAGGGGGGTATAGCACAGATACGCAGTATTTT,CASSQGGYSTDTQYF
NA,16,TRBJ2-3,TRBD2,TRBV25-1,TGTGCCAGCAGTTGGACTAGCGGGGACCCCACAGATACGCAGTATTTT,CASSWTSGDPTDTQYF
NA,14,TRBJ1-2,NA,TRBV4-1,TGCGCCAGCAGCCACCACCAGGGAAACTATGGCTACACCTTC,CASSHHQGNYGYTF
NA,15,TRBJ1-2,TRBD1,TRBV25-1,TGTGCCAGCAGGGGGGGACAGGGAGCTAACTATGGCTACACCTTC,CASRGGQGANYGYTF
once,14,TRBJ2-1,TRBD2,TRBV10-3,TGTGCCATCAGTGGCGGGAGGAACTACAATGAGCAGTTCTTC,CAISGGRNYNEQFF
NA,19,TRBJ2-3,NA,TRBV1,TGCACCAGCAGCCCTGGGAGTCCGGGACTAGCGGATCCTCCAACGGCGCAGTATTTT,CTSSPGSPGLADPPTAQYF
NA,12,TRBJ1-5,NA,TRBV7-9,TGTGCCAGCAGCTTTGAGGGCAGCCCCCAGCATTTT,CASSFEGSPQHF
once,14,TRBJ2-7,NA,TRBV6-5,TGTGCCAGCAGTCAGCCGGACAGCCCCTACGAGCAGTACTTC,CASSQPDSPYEQYF
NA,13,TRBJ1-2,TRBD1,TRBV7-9,TGTGCCAGCAGCCCCCGGGACAGGGGCGGCTACACCTTC,CASSPRDRGGYTF
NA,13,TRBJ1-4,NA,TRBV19,TGTGCCAGTAGGGGGTCCTTAAATGAAAAACTGTTTTTT,CASRGSLNEKLFF
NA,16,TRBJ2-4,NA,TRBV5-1,TGCGCCAGCAGCTTGGAGGGGGTAAGGGCCAAAAACATTCAGTACTTC,CASSLEGVRAKNIQYF
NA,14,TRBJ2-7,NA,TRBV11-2,TGTGCCAGCAGCTATTTAGCGCGCCTGGGCGAGCAGTACTTC,CASSYLARLGEQYF
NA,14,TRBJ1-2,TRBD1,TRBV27,TGTGCCAGCAGACAATCGGGACAGGGGAACGGCTACACCTTC,CASRQSGQGNGYTF
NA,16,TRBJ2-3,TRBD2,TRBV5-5,TGTGCCAGCAGCTTGAATCCGAGCGGGGGCACAGATACGCAGTATTTT,CASSLNPSGGTDTQYF
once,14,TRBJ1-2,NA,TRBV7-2,TGTGCCAGCAGCTTAGGTTTAAGTGGAAATGGCTACACCTTC,CASSLGLSGNGYTF
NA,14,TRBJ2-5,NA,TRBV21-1,TGTGCCACCGGATCTAGCGGAGGTGGGGAGACCCAGTACTTC,CATGSSGGGETQYF
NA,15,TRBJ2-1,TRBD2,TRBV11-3,TGTGCCAGCAGCTTAGCCGGACTAGGGAACAATGAGCAGTTCTTC,CASSLAGLGNNEQFF
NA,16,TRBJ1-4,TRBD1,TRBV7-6,TGTGCCAGCACCTCTTGGGCCAGGGGGCGCAATGAAAAACTGTTTTTT,CASTSWARGRNEKLFF
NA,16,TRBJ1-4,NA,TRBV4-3,TGCGCCAGCAGCCAAGGGACAACAGGTTCGGGCGAAAAACTGTTTTTT,CASSQGTTGSGEKLFF